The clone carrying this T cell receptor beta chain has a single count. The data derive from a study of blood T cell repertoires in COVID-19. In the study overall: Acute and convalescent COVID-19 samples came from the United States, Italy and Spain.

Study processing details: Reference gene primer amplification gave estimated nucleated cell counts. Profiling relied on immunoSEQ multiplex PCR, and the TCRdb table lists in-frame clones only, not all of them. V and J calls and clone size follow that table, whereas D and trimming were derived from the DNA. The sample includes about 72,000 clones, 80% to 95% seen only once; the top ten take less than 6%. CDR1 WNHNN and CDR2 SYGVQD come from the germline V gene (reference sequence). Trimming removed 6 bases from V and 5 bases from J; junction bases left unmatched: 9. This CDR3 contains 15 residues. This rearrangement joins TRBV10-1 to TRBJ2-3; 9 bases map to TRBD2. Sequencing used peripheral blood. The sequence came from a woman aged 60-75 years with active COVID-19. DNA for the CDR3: TGCGCCAGCAGCCAAGGGAGCGGGAGGCAAGATACGCAGTATTTT. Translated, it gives CASSQGSGRQDTQYF.